This T cell receptor beta chain was captured by sequencing in a study of tumor-infiltrating lymphocytes in glioblastoma multiforme. A word on this clonotype: The antigen is undetermined.

Study-level points and caveats: RNA-based TCR sequencing may distort clone frequencies, since cells carry unequal TCR transcript numbers.

From germline, CDR1 is SGHAT and CDR2 FQNNGV. Trimming left V 5 bases short and J 8 bases short, with 13 bases between. The CDR3 consists of 13 residues. Multiple V-beta primers and a C-beta primer amplified TCRB from RNA. TCRB-specific cDNA synthesis used around 0.5 ug of total RNA. Unique molecular identifiers were not described for the libraries. A single record per CDR3 protein comes from TCRdb applying MiXCR to the multiplex PCR reads. The repertoire includes about 32,000 distinct CDR3 sequences, about 64% of them detected once, and around a third sits in the top ten. The specimen was brain tumor tissue. The chain links TRBV11-2 to TRBJ2-4; D is uncertain. The sequence derives from a male donor with glioblastoma. The CDR3 DNA follows: TGTGCCAGCAGCCCTGGGGTAGTGGACATTCAGTACTTC. As protein: CASSPGVVDIQYF.